This T cell receptor beta chain was profiled in a study of blood T cell repertoires in COVID-19. About the study: There were acute and convalescent COVID-19 samples, and they came from the United States, Italy and Spain. The cDNA or gDNA used as material had been derived from T cells, B-cell-depleted T cells, or PBMCs.

The CDR3 extends over 15 amino acids. Trimming removed 2 bases from V and 0 bases from J, with 9 bases in between. Germline CDR1 and CDR2: SGHKS and YYEKEE (reference sequence). Each recovered donor of Cohort 3 presented with two negative PCRs, clearance, or symptom resolution. In the authors' workflow: Using reference gene primer amplification, nucleated cell counts were estimated. Data came from immunoSEQ multiplex PCR; TCRdb stores just in-frame clones and leaves some out. For V, J and clone size, that table is used; D and trimming come from the DNA. The table includes more than 200,000 clones, about 88% detected once.

Sequenced input: PBMCs or T cells enriched from blood (not recorded which). This sequence originates from a woman aged 45-60 years who had recovered from COVID-19. The chain joins TRBV5-5 to TRBJ1-3; unclear D gene. This CDR3 is CASSFQLTSGNTIYF. The CDR3 DNA sequence: TGTGCCAGCAGCTTTCAACTTACCTCTGGAAACACCATATATTTT.